Included here is one TCR beta chain sequence, with context. The germline V gene encodes CDR1 SGHNT and CDR2 YYREEE (reference sequence). The V and J ends lost 3 bases and 0 bases respectively, with 7 bases between them. This CDR3 is 14 amino acids long. Assay used: immunoSEQ multiplex PCR; TCRdb lists only in-frame clones, some missing. The repertoire includes around 70,000 clones, more than 80% of them detected once, and about 0.92% sits in the top ten. The data originate from a study of T cell changes during pregnancy in multiple sclerosis. The sample was peripheral blood, taken in the second trimester of pregnancy. This clonotype originated in a female donor with multiple sclerosis, enrolled in a pregnancy study. V is TRBV5-4 and J is TRBJ1-3; D unclear. CDR3 DNA: TGTGCCAGCAGCTCCCCAGGCTCTGGAAACACCATATATTTT. As protein: CASSSPGSGNTIYF.